The 13 T cell receptor beta chains presented below share a single source sample, sequenced in a study of CD8+CD57+ T cells in acquired aplastic anemia (dated by TCRdb to 2016 to 2018). Patients chosen for sequencing had shown expansion of CD8+CD57+ cells by flow cytometry. For sequencing, an Illumina HiSeq 2000 was employed. Genomic DNA was used as template for profiling of TCR beta VDJ combinations and CDR3 sequences. Starting from the raw public reads, TCRdb applied fastp trimming at Q25, assembled clones with MiXCR and retained in-frame beta chains. Here each entry gathers all rows of one CDR3 protein and keeps the most common genes and DNA. In this sample the table shows approximately 220,000 distinct CDR3 sequences, under 55% of which occur a single time. About 20% of the sample is taken by the ten largest. The sample was sorted CD4+, CD8+, or CD8+CD57+ T cells (not recorded which) from PBMCs. The receptors were sampled from a human donor with aplastic anemia.

This clonotype was found many times. The rearrangement joins TRBV5-1 to TRBJ2-2; 7 bases match TRBD1. CDR1 is SGHRS and CDR2 is YFSETQ in the germline V gene. With 7 bases clipped from V and 5 bases from J, the junction kept 2 bases outside the gene matches. The CDR3 has 12 amino acids. Here the CDR3 reads CASHRGTGELFF. The CDR3 bases are TGCGCCAGCCACAGGGGTACCGGGGAGCTGTTTTTT. Drawing the rest from reference TRBV5-1 and TRBJ2-2, the complete variable domain is KAGVTQTPRYLIKTRGQQVTLSCSPISGHRSVSWYQQTPGQGLQFLFEYFSETQRNKGNFPGRFSGRQFSNSRSEMNVSTLELGDSALYLCASHRGTGELFFGEGSRLTVL.

This clonotype showed up just a few times. This chain joins TRBV15 and TRBJ2-7; the D gene is possibly TRBD1 (6 bases). In germline, CDR1 is LNHNV, CDR2 YYDKDF (reference sequence). V was trimmed by 0 bases and J by 7 bases, leaving 13 bases between them. The CDR3 loop spans 14 amino acids. This CDR3 reads CATSRDHSQGEQYF. The DNA for the CDR3 is TGTGCCACCAGCAGAGATCACAGCCAGGGGGAGCAGTACTTC. The complete variable domain, with remaining parts taken from reference TRBV15 and TRBJ2-7, reads DAMVIQNPRYQVTQFGKPVTLSCSQTLNHNVMYWYQQKSSQAPKLLFHYYDKDFNNEADTPDNFQSRRPNTSFCFLDIRSPGLGDTAMYLCATSRDHSQGEQYFGPGTRLTVT.

In this sample, this clonotype turned up many times. This rearrangement joins TRBV2 to TRBJ2-7; D assignment may be TRBD1 or TRBD2 (5 bases each). The CDR3 spans 14 residues. Trimming left V 7 bases short and J 6 bases short, with 19 bases between. In germline, CDR1 is SNHLY, CDR2 FYNNEI. The CDR3 DNA sequence: TGTGCCAGCAACCCCCGGGGCCCTTGGGCCGAGCAGTACTTC. It codes for CASNPRGPWAEQYF.

The count of this clonotype is one. The chain is built from TRBV2 and TRBJ2-7, with 8 positions matching TRBD1. The V segment lost 7 bases and the J segment 6 bases; nucleotides outside the gene matches: 5. There are 12 residues in the CDR3. The germline CDR1 and CDR2 sequences are SNHLY and FYNNEI. CDR3 nucleotides: TGTGCCAGCAAGAAGGGACAGGCCGAGCAGTACTTC. This sequence encodes CASKKGQAEQYF.

V usage is TRBV29-1 and J usage is TRBJ2-5; D possibly corresponds to TRBD1 (5 bases). V dropped 4 bases and J dropped 6 bases, with 18 bases sitting between them. In germline, CDR1 is SQVTM, CDR2 ANQGSEA. The length of the CDR3 is 14 residues. The CDR3 loop is CSVVGQALGQTQYF. Written as DNA, the CDR3 is TGCAGCGTTGTCGGGCAGGCCCTGGGGCAGACCCAGTACTTC. Based on the CDR3 plus reference TRBV29-1 and TRBJ2-5, the full variable domain is SAVISQKPSRDICQRGTSLTIQCQVDSQVTMMFWYRQQPGQSLTLIATANQGSEATYESGFVIDKFPISRPNLTFSTLTVSNMSPEDSSIYLCSVVGQALGQTQYFGPGTRLLVL.

This clonotype was recorded at least ten times. The chain is built from TRBV28 and TRBJ2-7; D is tentatively TRBD1 or TRBD2 (5 bases each). Looked up from germline, CDR1 is MDHEN and CDR2 is SYDVKM. V lost 3 bases to trimming and J lost 12 bases, with 15 bases between them. This CDR3 is 12 amino acids long. CDR3 sequence reads: CASSFPGADRYF. The CDR3 DNA reads TGTGCCAGCAGTTTCCCCGGGGCGGATAGGTACTTC.

The rearrangement uses TRBV12-3 or TRBV12-4 and TRBJ2-7, with D perhaps TRBD1 (5 bases). The V and J ends lost 8 bases and 7 bases respectively, with 24 bases between them. The CDR3 covers 15 residues. The CDR3 loop reads CASGSSHEMGLEQYF. CDR3 nucleotides: TGTGCCAGCGGTTCATCTCATGAGATGGGGCTGGAGCAGTACTTC.

The chain carries TRBV9 and TRBJ1-1; D is perhaps TRBD1 (5 bases). The CDR3 has 15 amino acids. The V gene's germline CDR1 is SGDLS and CDR2 YYNGEE. V gave up 0 bases and J gave up 6 bases, with 15 bases separating them. Written as DNA, the CDR3 is TGTGCCAGCAGCGTAGTTCCGGGAGGGGTACCTGAAGCTTTCTTT. This codes for CASSVVPGGVPEAFF. The full variable domain, its missing parts supplied by reference TRBV9 and TRBJ1-1, is DSGVTQTPKHLITATGQRVTLRCSPRSGDLSVYWYQQSLDQGLQFLIQYYNGEERAKGNILERFSAQQFPDLHSELNLSSLELGDSALYFCASSVVPGGVPEAFFGQGTRLTVV.

This clonotype occurred a few times. The chain combines TRBV27 with TRBJ2-3; 7 bases line up with TRBD2. The germline CDR1 and CDR2 sequences are MNHEY and SMNVEV (reference sequence). This CDR3 is 14 amino acids long. The trim removed 7 bases at V and 0 bases at J, leaving 4 bases unmatched. The CDR3 DNA follows: TGTGCCAGCACTCTAGCGGAGAGCACAGATACGCAGTATTTT. Encoded protein: CASTLAESTDTQYF.

A note on this clonotype: The junction differs from germline at one of its ends, possibly a read error. The chain joins TRBV20-1 to TRBJ1-1; tentatively, D is TRBD1 (6 bases). The CDR3 spans 14 residues. Germline V gene data show CDR1 as DFQATT and CDR2 as SNEGSKA (reference sequence). CDR3 DNA sequence: TGCAGCGCTAGCGGGACAAGGGCGGACACTGAAGCTTTCTTT. It translates to CSASGTRADTEAFF.

This clonotype was found many times. The genes are TRBV6-1 and TRBJ1-3; no definite D call. The V end was cut by 6 bases, the J end by 4 bases, with 7 bases between. The CDR3 consists of 12 residues. The germline CDR1 and CDR2 sequences are MNHNS and SASEGT. CDR3 sequence (DNA): TGTGCCAGCAGCTTAAGAGGAAACACCATATATTTT. Its protein product is CASSLRGNTIYF.

This clonotype was picked up many times. V and J are TRBV4-1 and TRBJ2-3, with no clear D. Germline V gives CDR1 MGHRA, CDR2 YSYEKL. This CDR3 is built from 14 residues. Trimming pared 0 bases from V and 2 bases from J, leaving 6 bases between. The CDR3 bases are TGCGCCAGCAGCCAAGAACCGATCACAGATACGCAGTATTTT. Its protein is CASSQEPITDTQYF.

The rearrangement links TRBV10-3 to TRBJ2-3, with TRBD2 identical over 10 bases. V lost 10 bases to trimming and J lost 7 bases; unmatched junction nucleotides: 20. There are 17 residues in the CDR3. The germline CDR1 and CDR2 sequences are ENHRY and SYGVKD. CDR3 DNA sequence: TGTGCCAGCACCCCCAGGGGTAGCGGGGGGCTTTCTAATACGCAGTATTTT. This gives the protein CASTPRGSGGLSNTQYF.